A selection of T cell receptor beta chains follows, all from one sample in a study of T-cell memory formation after mild COVID-19. TCRdb re-analysed the 5' RACE reads in MiXCR, keeping a single row per CDR3 protein. The sample has 540,000 or so distinct CDR3 sequences; roughly 21% are singletons. The material sequenced was PBMCs or a T cell subset sorted from them (not recorded which). The receptors come from an adult woman who had mild COVID-19 (a few samples of this study predate the infection). Cell type and time point are not known. The CDR3 runs from the conserved cysteine through the conserved F or W. The order of the fields is J gene, D gene, clone size, V gene, CDR3 DNA, CDR3 protein. A D gene is named only where the DNA matches it firmly. Rows give clone size only sometimes, using once, few, many, or a class for an expanded clone.

>TRBJ2-7|TRBD1|few|TRBV5-1
TGCGCCAGCAGCTTGGGGACAGGGGGTAGCCACGAGCAGTACTTC
CASSLGTGGSHEQYF
>TRBJ2-3|.|.|TRBV20-1
TGCAGCGCTCGGCCAAGTCCGGGCACAGATACGCAGTATTTT
CSARPSPGTDTQYF
>TRBJ2-7|TRBD1|many|TRBV19
TGTGCCAGTAGTCCCTACCCCGGGACAGGGTTCTACGAGCAGTACTTC
CASSPYPGTGFYEQYF
>TRBJ1-5|.|few|TRBV6-5
TGTGCCAGCAGTTCAGGGTTTCAGCCCCAGCATTTT
CASSSGFQPQHF
>TRBJ1-2|.|.|TRBV12-3/TRBV12-4
TGTGCCAGCAGTTCCATAGGGATCCACGGACCTAACTATGGCTACACCTTC
CASSSIGIHGPNYGYTF
>TRBJ2-3|.|.|TRBV11-2
TGTGCCAGCAGCTTAGTGTCCCGTCGAGATACGCAGTATTTT
CASSLVSRRDTQYF
>TRBJ2-7|.|.|TRBV5-1
TGCGCCAGCAGCTTGGACCCCCTTGGGAGCACTTTCTACGAGCAGTACTTC
CASSLDPLGSTFYEQYF
>TRBJ1-1|.|.|TRBV5-5
TGTGCCAGCAGCTTGCAGGTCTCGTGGGACACTGAAGCTTTCTTT
CASSLQVSWDTEAFF
>TRBJ1-3|.|.|TRBV6-1
TGTGCCTCAGGGGTAACTGGAAACACCATATATTTT
CASGVTGNTIYF
>TRBJ2-7|.|few|TRBV5-6
TGTGCCAGCAGCCGAGGGGTCGGCTACATAGAGCAGTACTTC
CASSRGVGYIEQYF
>TRBJ1-2|.|.|TRBV15
TGTGCCACCAGCAGAGATAAGGCAGGCGGCTACACCTTC
CATSRDKAGGYTF
>TRBJ2-3|TRBD2|few|TRBV15
TGTGCCACCAGCAGCGGGTTAGCGGGGGGGCCAGATACGCAGTATTTT
CATSSGLAGGPDTQYF
>TRBJ1-5|TRBD1|.|TRBV5-6
TGTGCCAGCAGCTTGGCCCAGGGGGCGAGCAATCAGCCCCAGCATTTT
CASSLAQGASNQPQHF
>TRBJ2-3|TRBD1|few|TRBV29-1
TGCAGCGTCCAAGGGGGACAGGGGAGCACAGATACGCAGTATTTT
CSVQGGQGSTDTQYF
>TRBJ1-1|.|once|TRBV12-3/TRBV12-4
TGTGCCAGCAGAACTACTTTCTCGAACACTGAAGCTTTCTTT
CASRTTFSNTEAFF
>TRBJ2-7|TRBD1|many|TRBV7-9
TGTGCCAGCAGTACAGGGGGCAGCTCCTACGAGCAGTACTTC
CASSTGGSSYEQYF
>TRBJ1-1|.|.|TRBV30
TGTGCCTGGAGTGTTCAGACTGGTGGTGAAGCTTTCTTT
CAWSVQTGGEAFF
>TRBJ2-3|.|few|TRBV30
TGTGCCTGGAGCGGTGGCTCTGGCACAGATACGCAGTATTTT
CAWSGGSGTDTQYF
>TRBJ2-2|TRBD2|few|TRBV12-3/TRBV12-4
TGTGCCAGCGCTTTTGACAGCGGGGGTGACACCGGGGAGCTGTTTTTT
CASAFDSGGDTGELFF
>TRBJ2-7|TRBD1|few|TRBV30
TGTGCCTGGAGGACAGGGGGCGAGCAGTACTTC
CAWRTGGEQYF
>TRBJ2-1|.|once|TRBV24-1
TGTGCCACCAGTCAGGGTGACTACAATGAGCAGTTCTTC
CATSQGDYNEQFF
>TRBJ2-1|.|few|TRBV15
TGTGCCACCAGCAGAGGAGGGTCGGCCTACAATGAGCAGTTCTTC
CATSRGGSAYNEQFF
>TRBJ2-3|TRBD1|.|TRBV9
TGTGCCAGCAGCGTTGTGGCAGGGGGCTCAGATACGCAGTATTTT
CASSVVAGGSDTQYF
>TRBJ2-5|TRBD2|.|TRBV15
TGTGCCACCAGCAACAAACTCCTAGCGGGAGGAGGCCAAGAGACCCAGTACTTC
CATSNKLLAGGGQETQYF
>TRBJ2-5|.|few|TRBV7-2
TGTGCCAGCAGCTTAGTTGGAGGCCTCCAAGAGACCCAGTACTTC
CASSLVGGLQETQYF
>TRBJ2-1|.|few|TRBV7-6
TGTGCCAGCAGCTCCACGCCCGCGAATCAGGGCAATGAGCAGTTCTTC
CASSSTPANQGNEQFF
>TRBJ2-1|TRBD2|.|TRBV7-9
TGTGCCAGCAGCCCCATGACTAGCGTAACCTACAATGAGCAGTTCTTC
CASSPMTSVTYNEQFF
>TRBJ2-7|.|few|TRBV14
TGTGCCAGCAGCCAAGAAAAACCCTCACTCCGAAACGAGCAGTACTTC
CASSQEKPSLRNEQYF
>TRBJ2-3|.|few|TRBV6-2/TRBV6-3
TGTGCCAGCAGTTACTTTCTAGCTGAAGGGTCTGATACGCAGTATTTT
CASSYFLAEGSDTQYF